This TCR beta chain appears in the sequencing data of a study of cytomegalovirus exposure and HLA in healthy donors. Study observations and caveats: DRB1 showed the most TCR associations and HLA-C the fewest in a later analysis, as rates varied by HLA locus. The study flagged approximately 180 TCR beta chains as cytomegalovirus-associated. TCR beta chain V- and J-gene trimming was linked, in a later analysis, to a missense variant in DCLRE1C.

The germline CDR1 and CDR2 sequences are SGHTA and FQGNSA. V lost 4 bases to trimming and J lost 4 bases; unmatched junction nucleotides: 4. The CDR3 contains 14 residues. Both 60 Vbeta primers and 13 Jbeta primers went into the PCR. In the original analysis: Tens of millions of unique TCR beta chains, approximately 11 million of them shared, were counted by a later analysis. The table came from immunoSEQ multiplex PCR; TCRdb's copy has only in-frame clones and leaves some out. V, J and clone size derive from that table, while D and trimming were established from the DNA sequence. Here the sample spans over 55,000 clones, about four fifths being singletons. With regard to this clone: Its specificity is not known.

The TCR originated in a woman under 40 in good health and CMV-seronegative. The V call is TRBV7-2, the J call TRBJ2-3; 8 bases are a match to TRBD2. The material sequenced was PBMCs. The CDR3 DNA follows: TGTGCCAGCAGCTCGCCGACTAGCGCAGATACGCAGTATTTT. Residues: CASSSPTSADTQYF.